This TCR beta chain was observed in a study of monozygotic twins with inflammatory bowel disease. Every sample had its cDNA made across eight separate reactions. No DNA is given; TCRdb re-called the 5' RACE reads and lists each CDR3 protein once. The table lists approximately 400,000 distinct CDR3 sequences, with around 2.6% in the top ten. Whole blood, unsorted for T cells, was the source of total RNA. The CDR3 spans 13 residues. CDR1 SGDLS and CDR2 YYNGEE come from the germline V gene. The origin of this receptor is a human donor with ulcerative colitis or Crohn's disease, or a healthy co-twin of an affected twin (not recorded which). The chain uses TRBV9 and TRBJ1-1; TCRdb gives TRBD1 as the D gene, but with no DNA this cannot be confirmed. Sequenced material: blood. This chain's CDR3 is CASSVGRETEAFF.